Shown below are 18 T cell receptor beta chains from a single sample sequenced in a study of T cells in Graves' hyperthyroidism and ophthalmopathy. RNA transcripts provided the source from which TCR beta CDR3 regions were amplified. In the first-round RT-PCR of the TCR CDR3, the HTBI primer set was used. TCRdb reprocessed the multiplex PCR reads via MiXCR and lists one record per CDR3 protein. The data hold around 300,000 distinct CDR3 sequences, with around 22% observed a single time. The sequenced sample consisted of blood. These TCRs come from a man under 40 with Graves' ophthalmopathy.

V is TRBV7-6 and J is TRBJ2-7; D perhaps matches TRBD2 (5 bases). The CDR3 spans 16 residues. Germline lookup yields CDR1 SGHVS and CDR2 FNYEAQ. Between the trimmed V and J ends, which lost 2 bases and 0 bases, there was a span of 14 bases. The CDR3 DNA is TGTGCCAGCAGCTTAAACAGCGGACCGAGCTCCTACGAGCAGTACTTC. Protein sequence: CASSLNSGPSSYEQYF.

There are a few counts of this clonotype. CDR3 bases: TGTGCCAGTAGTATACTAGCGTACAGCTCCTACAATGAGCAGTTCTTC. It encodes CASSILAYSSYNEQFF. The genes are TRBV19 and TRBJ2-1; D might be TRBD2 (6 bases). Germline CDR1 and CDR2: LNHDA and SQIVND (reference sequence). The CDR3 length is 16 residues. The V end was cut by 2 bases, the J end by 0 bases, with 11 bases between.

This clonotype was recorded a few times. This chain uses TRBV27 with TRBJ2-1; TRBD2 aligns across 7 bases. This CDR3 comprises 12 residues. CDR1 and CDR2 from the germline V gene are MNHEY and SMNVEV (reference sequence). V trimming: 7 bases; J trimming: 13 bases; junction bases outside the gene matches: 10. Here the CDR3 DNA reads TGTGCCAGCACCAAAGGGAGGGAGGAACAGTTCTTC. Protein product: CASTKGREEQFF.

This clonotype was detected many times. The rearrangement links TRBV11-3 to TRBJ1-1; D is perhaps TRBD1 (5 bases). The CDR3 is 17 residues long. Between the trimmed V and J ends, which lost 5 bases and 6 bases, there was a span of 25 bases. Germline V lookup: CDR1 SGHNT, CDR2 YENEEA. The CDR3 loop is CASSLGIEDNPGAEAFF. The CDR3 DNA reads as TGTGCCAGCAGCCTTGGAATAGAGGACAACCCGGGGGCTGAAGCTTTCTTT.

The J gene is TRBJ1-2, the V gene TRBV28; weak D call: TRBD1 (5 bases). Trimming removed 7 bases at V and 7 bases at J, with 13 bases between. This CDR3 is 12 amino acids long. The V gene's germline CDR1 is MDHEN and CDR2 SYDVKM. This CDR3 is CASNSGGVGYTF. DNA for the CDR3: TGTGCCAGCAATTCGGGGGGGGTTGGCTACACCTTC.

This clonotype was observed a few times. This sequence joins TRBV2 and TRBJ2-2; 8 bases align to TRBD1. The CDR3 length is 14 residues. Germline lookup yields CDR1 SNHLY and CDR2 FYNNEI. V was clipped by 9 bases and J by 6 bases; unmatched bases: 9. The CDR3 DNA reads TGTGCCAGTTCGGGACAGGCGTACGCCGGGGAGCTGTTTTTT. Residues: CASSGQAYAGELFF. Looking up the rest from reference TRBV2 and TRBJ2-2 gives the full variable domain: EPEVTQTPSHQVTQMGQEVILRCVPISNHLYFYWYRQILGQKVEFLVSFYNNEISEKSEIFDDQFSVERPDGSNFTLKIRSTKLEDSAMYFCASSGQAYAGELFFGEGSRLTVL.

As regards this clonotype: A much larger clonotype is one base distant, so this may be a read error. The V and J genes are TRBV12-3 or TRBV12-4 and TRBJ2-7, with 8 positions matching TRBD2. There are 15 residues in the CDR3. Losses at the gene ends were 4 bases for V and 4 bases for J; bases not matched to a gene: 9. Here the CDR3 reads CASSSDGGGAYEQYF. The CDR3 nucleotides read TGTGCCAGCAGTTCCGACGGGGGGGGAGCGTACGAGCAGTACTTC.

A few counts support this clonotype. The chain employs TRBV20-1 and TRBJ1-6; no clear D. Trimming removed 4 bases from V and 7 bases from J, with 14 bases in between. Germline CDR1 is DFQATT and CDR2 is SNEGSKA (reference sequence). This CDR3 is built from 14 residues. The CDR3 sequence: CSATGGNWNSPLHF. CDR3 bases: TGCAGTGCTACGGGAGGAAATTGGAATTCACCCCTCCACTTT.

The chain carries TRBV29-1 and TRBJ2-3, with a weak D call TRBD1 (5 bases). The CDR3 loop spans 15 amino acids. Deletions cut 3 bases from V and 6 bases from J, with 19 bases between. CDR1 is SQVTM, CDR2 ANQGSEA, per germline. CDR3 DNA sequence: TGCAGCGTTGATAATACAGGCCTACGGATGGATACGCAGTATTTT. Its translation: CSVDNTGLRMDTQYF.

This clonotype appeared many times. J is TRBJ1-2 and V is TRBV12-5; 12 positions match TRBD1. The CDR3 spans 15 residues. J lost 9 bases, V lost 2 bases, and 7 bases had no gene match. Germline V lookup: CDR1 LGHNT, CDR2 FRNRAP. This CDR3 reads CASGLPGTGGMSYTF. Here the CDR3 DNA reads TGTGCTAGTGGTTTGCCGGGGACAGGGGGCATGAGCTACACCTTC.

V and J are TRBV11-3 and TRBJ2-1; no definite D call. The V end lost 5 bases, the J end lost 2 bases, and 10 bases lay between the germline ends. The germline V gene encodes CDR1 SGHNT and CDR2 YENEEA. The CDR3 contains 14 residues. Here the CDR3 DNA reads TGTGCCAGCAGCCCTGAGGTACCCTACAATGAGCAGTTCTTC. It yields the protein CASSPEVPYNEQFF. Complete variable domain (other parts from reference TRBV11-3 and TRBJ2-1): EAGVVQSPRYKIIEKKQPVAFWCNPISGHNTLYWYLQNLGQGPELLIRYENEEAVDDSQLPKDRFSAERLKGVDSTLKIQPAELGDSAVYLCASSPEVPYNEQFFGPGTRLTVL.

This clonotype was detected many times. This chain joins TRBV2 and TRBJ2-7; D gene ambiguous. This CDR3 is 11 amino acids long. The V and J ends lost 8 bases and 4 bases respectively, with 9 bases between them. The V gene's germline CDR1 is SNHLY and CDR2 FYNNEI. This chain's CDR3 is CASRRVYEQYF. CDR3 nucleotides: TGTGCCAGCCGAAGGGTATACGAGCAGTACTTC.

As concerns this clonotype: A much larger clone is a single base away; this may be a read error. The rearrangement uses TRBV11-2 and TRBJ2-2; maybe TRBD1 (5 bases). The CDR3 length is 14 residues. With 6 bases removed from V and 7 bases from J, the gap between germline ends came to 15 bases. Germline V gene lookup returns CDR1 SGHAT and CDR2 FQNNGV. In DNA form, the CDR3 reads TGTGCCAGCAGGCTGTACAGGAGTGTCGGGGAGCTGTTTTTT. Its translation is CASRLYRSVGELFF.

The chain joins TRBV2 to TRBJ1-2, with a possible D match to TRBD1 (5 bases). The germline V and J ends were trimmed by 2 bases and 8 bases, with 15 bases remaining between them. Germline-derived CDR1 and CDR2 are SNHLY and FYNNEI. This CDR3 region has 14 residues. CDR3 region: CASSEKTGPTGYTF. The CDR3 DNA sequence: TGTGCCAGCAGTGAAAAGACGGGACCCACAGGCTACACCTTC.

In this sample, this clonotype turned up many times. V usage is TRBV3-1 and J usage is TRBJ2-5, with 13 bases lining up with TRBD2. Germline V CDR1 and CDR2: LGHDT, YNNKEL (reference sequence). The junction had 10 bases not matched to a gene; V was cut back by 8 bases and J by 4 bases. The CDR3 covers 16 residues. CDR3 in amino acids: CASQRGLAGVLETQYF. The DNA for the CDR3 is TGTGCCAGCCAAAGAGGACTAGCGGGAGTGTTAGAGACCCAGTACTTC.

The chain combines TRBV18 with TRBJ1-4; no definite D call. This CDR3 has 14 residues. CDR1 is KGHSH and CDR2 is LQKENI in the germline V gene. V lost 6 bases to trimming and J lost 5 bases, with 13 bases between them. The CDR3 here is CASSFGQLNEKLFF. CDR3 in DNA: TGTGCCAGCTCCTTTGGCCAGCTCAATGAAAAACTGTTTTTT.

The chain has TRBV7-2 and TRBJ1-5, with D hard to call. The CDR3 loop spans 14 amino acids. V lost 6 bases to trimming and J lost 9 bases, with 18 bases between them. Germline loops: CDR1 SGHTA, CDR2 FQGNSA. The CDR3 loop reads CASSLSVAGRPQHF. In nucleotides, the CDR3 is TGTGCCAGCAGTTTATCAGTTGCAGGTCGGCCCCAGCATTTT.

CDR3 in amino acids: CALRTGDTQNGPLHF. The CDR3 coding sequence is TGTGCCTTAAGAACGGGGGATACTCAGAACGGCCCCCTCCACTTT. V and J are TRBV30 and TRBJ1-6, with TRBD1 as a possible D gene (5 bases). The germline CDR1 and CDR2 sequences are GTSNPN and SVGIG (reference sequence). This CDR3 has 15 amino acids. V lost 7 bases to trimming and J lost 13 bases, with 26 bases between them.